This passage covers 5 T cell receptor beta chains from one sample sequenced in a study of TIL therapy for anti-PD-1-resistant metastatic lung cancer. This was the immunoSEQ v3 assay. Using immunoSEQ multiplex PCR, the repertoire was profiled, and TCRdb retains in-frame clones only, with some absent. The table has 45,000 to 75,000 clones, around 86% seen once. Noted time point: pre-treatment sample, taken before nivolumab and TIL therapy. Sequencing used blood, obtained at baseline. The receptors originated from a person between 30 and 79 years old with non-small cell lung cancer.

CDR3: CATSGASGRAGGVGEQFF. The CDR3 bases are TGTGCTACAAGCGGGGCTAGCGGGAGGGCCGGAGGGGTGGGTGAGCAGTTCTTC. The V gene is TRBV10-3, the J gene TRBJ2-1; 12 bases agree with TRBD2. Germline V gene sequence: CDR1 ENHRY, CDR2 SYGVKD. CDR3 length: 18 amino acids.

This rearrangement joins TRBV6-2 or TRBV6-3 to TRBJ2-3; 10 nucleotides agree with TRBD2. Per germline, CDR1 MNHEY and CDR2 SVGEGT. The trim removed 5 bases at V and 0 bases at J, leaving 11 bases unmatched. The CDR3 sequence is 18 residues long. DNA for the CDR3: TGTGCCAGCAGTAGTCTACCGGGACTAGCGTCTAGCACAGATACGCAGTATTTT. It specifies CASSSLPGLASSTDTQYF.

The J gene is TRBJ2-7, the V gene TRBV18, with D unresolved. V gave up 6 bases and J gave up 5 bases, with 17 bases separating them. The CDR3 covers 14 residues. Germline lookup yields CDR1 KGHSH and CDR2 LQKENI. The CDR3 is CASSLGIGVDEQYF. The CDR3 DNA is TGTGCCAGCTCCCTGGGGATTGGCGTGGACGAGCAGTACTTC.

The rearrangement uses TRBV4-1 and TRBJ2-3; D gene ambiguous. Germline CDR1 is MGHRA and CDR2 is YSYEKL. This CDR3 has 13 residues. V was trimmed by 2 bases and J by 6 bases, leaving 9 bases between them. The CDR3 loop is CASSQYWSDTQYF. CDR3 DNA: TGCGCCAGCAGCCAATATTGGTCCGATACGCAGTATTTT.

This chain connects TRBV7-2 to TRBJ2-5, with D unresolved. Germline V lookup: CDR1 SGHTA, CDR2 FQGNSA. The CDR3 runs to 13 residues. V was clipped by 2 bases and J by 5 bases, with 9 bases between them. The CDR3 nucleotides read TGTGCCAGCAGCTTACCTACATTGGAGACCCAGTACTTC. This sequence encodes CASSLPTLETQYF.